This entry describes one T cell receptor beta chain. The entry originates in a study of control samples from healthy donors and cancer patients. Some clones are missing from TCRdb's copy, which holds only in-frame ones; the method was immunoSEQ multiplex PCR. Of tens of thousands of clones in the sample, roughly 93% were seen once. The CDR3 is made up of 14 amino acids. Germline assignment: CDR1 MNHEY and CDR2 SVGAGI. Trimming stripped 6 bases from V and 8 bases from J, with 19 bases between. This receptor was taken from a woman in her twenties or thirties in good health. The sequenced material came from blood. This rearrangement joins TRBV6-5 to TRBJ1-2; D remains ambiguous. CDR3 loop: CASSHDLRNWGYTF. CDR3 DNA sequence: TGTGCCAGCAGCCACGATCTCAGGAACTGGGGCTACACCTTC.